One sample yielded the 21 T cell receptor beta chains listed below, sequenced in a study of control samples from healthy donors and cancer patients. Assay: immunoSEQ multiplex PCR; the TCRdb copy retains only in-frame clones and omits some. The sample holds under 200,000 clones, 96% seen once. The sequencing sample was made of blood. All receptors derive from a woman between 25 and 40 years old in good health.

The rearrangement links TRBV5-4 to TRBJ2-3; unclear D gene. CDR1 and CDR2 from the germline V gene are SGHNT and YYREEE (reference sequence). The length of the CDR3 is 13 residues. With 7 bases removed from V and 3 bases from J, the gap between germline ends came to 12 bases. As DNA, the CDR3 is TGTGCCAGCCCGAGTTTTGGAACAGATACGCAGTATTTT. It is translated as CASPSFGTDTQYF. Looking up the rest from reference TRBV5-4 and TRBJ2-3 gives the full variable domain: ETGVTQSPTHLIKTRGQQVTLRCSSQSGHNTVSWYQQALGQGPQFIFQYYREEENGRGNFPPRFSGLQFPNYSSELNVNALELDDSALYLCASPSFGTDTQYFGPGTRLTVL.

The gene calls are TRBV6-5 and TRBJ1-1; D not certain. The CDR3 runs to 12 residues. V gave up 6 bases and J gave up 1 base, with 6 bases separating them. Germline V gene lookup returns CDR1 MNHEY and CDR2 SVGAGI. CDR3 in amino acids: CASRKGNTEAFF. The CDR3 nucleotides are TGTGCCAGCAGGAAGGGGAACACTGAAGCTTTCTTT.

The chain recombines TRBV3-1 (or the pseudogene TRBV3-2) with TRBJ2-7, with no clear D. V lost 1 base to trimming and J lost 9 bases, with 16 bases between them. The CDR3 runs to 14 residues. CDR1 is LGHDT, CDR2 YNNKEL, per germline (reference sequence). The CDR3 is CASSQARTAPLQYF. CDR3 sequence (DNA): TGTGCCAGCAGCCAAGCCCGGACGGCACCGTTGCAGTACTTC.

This clone was recorded only once. The rearrangement uses TRBV27 and TRBJ1-5, with D hard to call. The CDR3 totals 13 residues. Trimming cost V 3 bases and J 6 bases, with 9 bases left between them. Germline CDR1 reads MNHEY; CDR2 reads SMNVEV (reference sequence). CDR3 DNA sequence: TGTGCCAGCAGTTTCGGGGAGAGTCAGCCCCAGCATTTT. This codes for CASSFGESQPQHF.

The chain joins TRBV5-1 to TRBJ1-4; D gene unclear. CDR1 SGHRS and CDR2 YFSETQ come from the germline V gene. The CDR3 is made up of 13 amino acids. The germline V and J ends were trimmed by 4 bases and 4 bases, with 8 bases remaining between them. The CDR3 region has the DNA TGCGCCAGCAGCCTGAGGGTTAATGAAAAACTGTTTTTT. As protein: CASSLRVNEKLFF.

The chain is built from TRBV18 and TRBJ1-2, with D perhaps TRBD1 (6 bases). Germline V gene sequence: CDR1 KGHSH, CDR2 LQKENI. The CDR3 length is 14 residues. Trimming took off 4 bases at V and 2 bases at J, with 11 bases between the two ends. The CDR3 DNA reads TGTGCCAGCTCACGCGTCAGGGGAAACTATGGCTACACCTTC. This encodes CASSRVRGNYGYTF.

This rearrangement joins TRBV4-1 to TRBJ1-2; D is undetermined. The CDR3 loop spans 15 amino acids. Germline V CDR1 and CDR2: MGHRA, YSYEKL. The V gene lost 2 bases and the J gene lost 6 bases, with 16 bases spanning the gap. CDR3 loop: CASSQRPVEVNGYTF. CDR3 coding DNA: TGCGCCAGCAGCCAACGCCCAGTAGAGGTTAATGGCTACACCTTC.

Details on this clone: A junction end diverges from the germline sequence, so it may reflect a read error. The chain carries TRBV3-1 (or the pseudogene TRBV3-2) and TRBJ1-2, with D perhaps matching TRBD1 (5 bases). Germline CDR1 is LGHDT and CDR2 is YNNKEL (reference sequence). There are 13 residues in the CDR3. CDR3 sequence: CASTQAFGAGYTF. The DNA of the CDR3 is TGTGCCAGCACCCAAGCCTTCGGGGCTGGCTACACCTTC.

This clone was counted once. V gene TRBV7-9 combines with J gene TRBJ2-7; 9 bases agree with TRBD1. The CDR3 loop spans 19 amino acids. With 3 bases clipped from V and 1 base from J, the junction kept 16 bases outside the gene matches. Germline V lookup: CDR1 SEHNR, CDR2 FQNEAQ (reference sequence). CDR3 nucleotide sequence: TGTGCCAGCAGCTTGGGGGGGACAGGGCTTCCGACTTTATCCTACGAGCAGTACTTC. As protein: CASSLGGTGLPTLSYEQYF.

This chain uses TRBV5-1 with TRBJ2-1; no reliable D call. V gave up 0 bases and J gave up 4 bases, with 2 bases separating them. This CDR3 is built from 12 residues. CDR1 SGHRS and CDR2 YFSETQ come from the germline V gene. The CDR3 DNA sequence: TGCGCCAGCAGCTTGGAATACAATGAGCAGTTCTTC. Protein: CASSLEYNEQFF.

The sample holds a few counts of this clone. The chain combines TRBV27 with TRBJ1-5, with D uncertain. This CDR3 spans 9 amino acids. The germline CDR1 and CDR2 sequences are MNHEY and SMNVEV (reference sequence). Trimming removed 8 bases from V and 5 bases from J, with 1 base in between. CDR3 loop: CASDQPQHF. In DNA form, the CDR3 reads TGTGCCAGCGATCAGCCCCAGCATTTT.

This chain uses TRBV6-1 with TRBJ1-5; D might be TRBD1 (5 bases). V was cut by 0 bases and J by 0 bases, with 9 bases left in between. The CDR3 length is 16 residues. CDR1 is MNHNS, CDR2 SASEGT, per germline. DNA for the CDR3: TGTGCCAGCAGTGAAGCGTCAGGGACTAGCAATCAGCCCCAGCATTTT. Amino acid sequence: CASSEASGTSNQPQHF.

The V and J genes are TRBV6-5 and TRBJ1-6, with 8 bases lining up with TRBD1. The CDR3 has 13 residues. The ends lost 7 bases at V and 5 bases at J; junction bases unmatched: 1. In germline, CDR1 is MNHEY, CDR2 SVGAGI. CDR3 loop: CASKDRDNSPLHF. The DNA for the CDR3 is TGTGCCAGCAAGGACAGGGATAATTCACCCCTCCACTTT.

The chain employs TRBV30 and TRBJ2-7; unclear D gene. Germline CDR1 GTSNPN, CDR2 SVGIG (reference sequence). V lost 0 bases, J lost 0 bases, and 6 bases lay in between. The CDR3 loop spans 13 amino acids. The CDR3 DNA is TGTGCCTGGAGTGTATCCAGCTCCTACGAGCAGTACTTC. Its protein product is CAWSVSSSYEQYF.

J is TRBJ2-1 and V is TRBV7-9; 9 bases map to TRBD1. The CDR3 runs 16 residues. Per germline, CDR1 SEHNR and CDR2 FQNEAQ (reference sequence). V was pared by 5 bases and J by 2 bases, with 7 bases of the junction left unmatched. DNA for the CDR3: TGTGCCAGCAGCCCAGCGACAGGGGGAGCCTACAATGAGCAGTTCTTC. Its protein is CASSPATGGAYNEQFF.

J is TRBJ1-2 and V is TRBV6-5, with D tentatively TRBD1 (6 bases). Trimming took off 0 bases at V and 7 bases at J, with 18 bases between the two ends. CDR3 length equals 16 residues. The germline V gene encodes CDR1 MNHEY and CDR2 SVGAGI. CDR3 in amino acids: CASSYSSQGRASGYTF. DNA of the CDR3: TGTGCCAGCAGTTACTCGTCGCAGGGGCGGGCTTCTGGCTACACCTTC.

This sequence joins TRBV28 and TRBJ2-3; D perhaps matches TRBD2 (5 bases). This CDR3 comprises 16 residues. Trimming left V 5 bases short and J 4 bases short, with 19 bases between. Germline CDR1 reads MDHEN; CDR2 reads SYDVKM. CDR3 sequence: CASSIPAVEISDTQYF. DNA for the CDR3: TGTGCCAGCAGTATCCCAGCGGTCGAGATATCAGATACGCAGTATTTT.

The chain has TRBV4-1 and TRBJ2-5, with 10 bases lining up with TRBD2. Germline V gives CDR1 MGHRA, CDR2 YSYEKL. The CDR3 runs 20 residues. The V gene end was trimmed by 3 bases and the J gene end by 5 bases; junction bases not matched to a gene: 21. CDR3 nucleotides: TGCGCCAGCAGCCACCCTCGGGGAAGAGCGGGGGGGCCGATTGGGGAGACCCAGTACTTC. Translation: CASSHPRGRAGGPIGETQYF.

The genes are TRBV4-2 and TRBJ2-1, with 10 bases lining up with TRBD2. The CDR3 extends over 14 amino acids. V lost 0 bases, J lost 7 bases, and 0 bases stayed unmatched. Looked up from germline, CDR1 is LGHNA and CDR2 is YNFKEQ. CDR3 in DNA: TGTGCCAGCAGCCAAGAGGGACTAGCGAATGAGCAGTTCTTC. Residues: CASSQEGLANEQFF.

The chain links TRBV15 to TRBJ1-2; D is undetermined. V was cut by 8 bases and J by 5 bases, with 15 bases left in between. CDR1 is LNHNV and CDR2 is YYDKDF in the germline V gene (reference sequence). The CDR3 loop spans 13 amino acids. The CDR3 loop is CATSASTGYGYTF. The CDR3 DNA reads TGTGCCACCTCCGCCAGCACGGGGTATGGCTACACCTTC.

The J gene is TRBJ2-3, the V gene TRBV5-1, with D maybe TRBD1 (6 bases). The germline V gene encodes CDR1 SGHRS and CDR2 YFSETQ. The V end was cut by 4 bases, the J end by 11 bases, with 23 bases between. CDR3 length equals 15 residues. Written as DNA, the CDR3 is TGCGCCAGCAGCCATCCGGGACACATATTTAATGTGCAGTATTTT. Translating gives CASSHPGHIFNVQYF.